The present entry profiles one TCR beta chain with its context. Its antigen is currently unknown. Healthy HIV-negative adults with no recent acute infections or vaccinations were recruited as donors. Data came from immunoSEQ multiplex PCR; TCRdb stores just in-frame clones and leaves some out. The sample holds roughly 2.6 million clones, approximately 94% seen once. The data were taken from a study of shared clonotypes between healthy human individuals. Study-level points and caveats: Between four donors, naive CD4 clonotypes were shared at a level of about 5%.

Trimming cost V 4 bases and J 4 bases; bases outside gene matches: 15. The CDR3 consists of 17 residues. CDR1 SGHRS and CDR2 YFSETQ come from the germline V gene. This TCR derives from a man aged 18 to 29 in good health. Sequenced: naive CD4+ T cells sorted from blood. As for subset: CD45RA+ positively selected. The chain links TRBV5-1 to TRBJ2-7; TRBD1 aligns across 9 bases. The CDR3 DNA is TGCGCCAGCAGCCTGATTCCCCTTGGGACAGGGACGTACGAGCAGTACTTC. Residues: CASSLIPLGTGTYEQYF.